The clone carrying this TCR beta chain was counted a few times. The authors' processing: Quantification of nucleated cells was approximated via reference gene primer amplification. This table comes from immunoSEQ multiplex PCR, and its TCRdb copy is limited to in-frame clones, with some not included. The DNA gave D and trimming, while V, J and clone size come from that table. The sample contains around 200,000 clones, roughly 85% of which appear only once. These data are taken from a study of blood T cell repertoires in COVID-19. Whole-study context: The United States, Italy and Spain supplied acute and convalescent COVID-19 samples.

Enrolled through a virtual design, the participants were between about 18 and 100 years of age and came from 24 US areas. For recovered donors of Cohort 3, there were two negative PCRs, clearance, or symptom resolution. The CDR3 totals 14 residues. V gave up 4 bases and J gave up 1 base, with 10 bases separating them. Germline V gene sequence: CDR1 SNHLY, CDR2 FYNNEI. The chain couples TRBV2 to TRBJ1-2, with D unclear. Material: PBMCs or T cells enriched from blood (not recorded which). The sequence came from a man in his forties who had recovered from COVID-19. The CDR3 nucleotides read TGTGCCAGCAGTGTAACTGACATTAACTATGGCTACACCTTC. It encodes CASSVTDINYGYTF.